This TCR beta chain was retrieved from a study of T cell responses to AZD1222 COVID-19 vaccine. General study findings and limits: Repertoire sampling happened only post peak T cell response.

Clones were sequenced by immunoSEQ multiplex PCR, and TCRdb holds only the in-frame ones, with some missing. The sample has about 130,000 clones, under 95% seen once. Of note for this clone: Antigen: not known.

V was cut by 2 bases and J by 2 bases, with 12 bases left in between. The CDR3 has 16 amino acids. The germline CDR1 and CDR2 sequences are MGHRA and YSYEKL. V is TRBV4-1 and J is TRBJ2-2; TRBD1 might be the D (7 bases). The sequence was collected from an adult in good health. The sample in question was peripheral blood, obtained on day 0 of AZD1222 vaccination. The CDR3 nucleotides are TGCGCCAGCAGCCAACGCGGGACAGCCAACACCGGGGAGCTGTTTTTT. Protein: CASSQRGTANTGELFF.